This TCR beta chain was recovered during a study of T and B cells in COVID-19 patients. Notes on the study in general: In COVID-19 patients, T cell receptor beta variable and joining gene use was reportedly strongly skewed. Exclusive to the recovered cohort were approximately 2,500 TCR clusters, roughly 34 of them with low generation probability.

TRB rearrangements were amplified by multiplex PCR with BIOMED2 TRB-A/B primers. TCRdb recomputed calls from the multiplex PCR reads with MiXCR, one row per CDR3 protein. The table has 5,000 to 5,500 distinct CDR3 sequences, around a fifth seen once; the top ten hold roughly 3.7%. Worth noting for this clonotype: What it recognizes is unknown.

There are 11 residues in the CDR3. Trimming removed 6 bases from V and 2 bases from J, with 4 bases in between. From blood, roughly 220-550 ng of genomic DNA served as TRB template. The material sequenced was blood. The source of this sequence is a human donor with active COVID-19. This chain uses TRBV12-3 or TRBV12-4 with TRBJ1-1; no reliable D call. The DNA for the CDR3 is TGTGCCAGCAGCCCTAACACTGAAGCTTTCTTT. Protein product: CASSPNTEAFF.